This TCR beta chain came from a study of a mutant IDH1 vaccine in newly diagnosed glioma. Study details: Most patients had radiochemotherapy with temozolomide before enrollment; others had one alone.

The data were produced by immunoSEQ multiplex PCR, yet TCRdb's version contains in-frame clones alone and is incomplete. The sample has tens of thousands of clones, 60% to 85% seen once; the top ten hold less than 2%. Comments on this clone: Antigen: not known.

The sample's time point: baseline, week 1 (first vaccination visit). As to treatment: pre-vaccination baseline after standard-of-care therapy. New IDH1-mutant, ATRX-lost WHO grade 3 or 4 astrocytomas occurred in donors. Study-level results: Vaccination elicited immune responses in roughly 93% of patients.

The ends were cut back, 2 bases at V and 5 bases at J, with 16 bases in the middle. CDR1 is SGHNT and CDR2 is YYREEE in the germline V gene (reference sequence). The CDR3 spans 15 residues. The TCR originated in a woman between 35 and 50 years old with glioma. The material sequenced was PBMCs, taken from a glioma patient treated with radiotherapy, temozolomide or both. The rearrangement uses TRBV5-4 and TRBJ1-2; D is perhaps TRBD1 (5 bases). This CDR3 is CASSFSTGTDYGYTF. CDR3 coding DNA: TGTGCCAGCAGCTTCTCAACCGGGACTGATTATGGCTACACCTTC.